One sample yielded the 16 T cell receptor beta chains listed below, sequenced in a study of T cells in pancreatic ductal adenocarcinoma. Assay used: immunoSEQ multiplex PCR; TCRdb lists only in-frame clones, some missing. The data contain some 4,500 clones, about 71% of them singletons. No neoadjuvant therapy was given to the selected pancreatic ductal adenocarcinoma patients before their surgery. What was sequenced was pancreatic tumor tissue. These receptor sequences come from a human donor with pancreatic ductal adenocarcinoma.

The V and J genes are TRBV9 and TRBJ2-5; D is unresolved. The germline gives CDR1 SGDLS, CDR2 YYNGEE. The CDR3 spans 15 residues. Trimming left V 0 bases short and J 1 base short, with 10 bases between. The CDR3 sequence: CASSVGGSSQETQYF. In nucleotides, the CDR3 is TGTGCCAGCAGCGTAGGGGGTAGTAGCCAAGAGACCCAGTACTTC. The complete variable domain, with remaining parts taken from reference TRBV9 and TRBJ2-5, reads DSGVTQTPKHLITATGQRVTLRCSPRSGDLSVYWYQQSLDQGLQFLIQYYNGEERAKGNILERFSAQQFPDLHSELNLSSLELGDSALYFCASSVGGSSQETQYFGPGTRLLVL.

V and J are TRBV14 and TRBJ2-1, with TRBD2 matching over 8 bases. Trimming removed 4 bases from V and 15 bases from J; junction bases left unmatched: 8. CDR3 length: 12 residues. Germline V CDR1 and CDR2: SGHDN, FVKESK. As DNA, the CDR3 is TGTGCCAGCAGCCTGGGGGGACTAGGGCTGTTCTTC. This codes for CASSLGGLGLFF.

The rearrangement joins TRBV19 to TRBJ1-6, with D perhaps matching TRBD1 (5 bases). Germline CDR1 and CDR2: LNHDA and SQIVND (reference sequence). There are 16 residues in the CDR3. Trimming left V 3 bases short and J 5 bases short, with 14 bases between. CDR3 sequence (DNA): TGTGCCAGTAGTATCGGGCTTGTAGGGGATAATTCACCCCTCCACTTT. Its protein product is CASSIGLVGDNSPLHF.

This clone is categorized as medium-sized. V and J are TRBV19 and TRBJ1-5; 7 positions agree with TRBD1. Per the germline V gene, CDR1 is LNHDA and CDR2 is SQIVND (reference sequence). The CDR3 is 15 amino acids. The V gene end was trimmed by 10 bases and the J gene end by 4 bases; junction bases not matched to a gene: 13. The CDR3 nucleotides read TGTGCCACCGCGGGGACAGCGAGAATTAATCAGCCCCAGCATTTT. The encoded protein is CATAGTARINQPQHF.

The V gene is TRBV6-1, the J gene TRBJ2-7; 8 bases agree with TRBD2. After removal of 3 bases from V and 6 bases from J, the junction contained 10 bases not matched to a gene. The CDR3 contains 15 residues. Germline CDR1 reads MNHNS; CDR2 reads SASEGT. The CDR3 reads CASSERGFGGGEQYF. In nucleotides, the CDR3 is TGTGCCAGCAGTGAGAGGGGGTTCGGGGGGGGCGAGCAGTACTTC.

J is TRBJ2-3 and V is TRBV7-3; 11 bases agree with TRBD1. J was trimmed by 4 bases and V by 4 bases; bases with no gene match: 1. The germline V gene encodes CDR1 SGHTA and CDR2 FQGTGA. CDR3 size: 14 residues. CDR3 bases: TGTGCCAGCAGCTGGACAGGGGGCGCAGATACGCAGTATTTT. It translates to CASSWTGGADTQYF.

This clone was found a few times. The chain has TRBV7-9 and TRBJ1-2; 7 nucleotides agree with TRBD1. CDR3 size: 13 residues. With V trimmed by 1 base and J by 4 bases, 0 bases remained unmatched. Germline lookup yields CDR1 SEHNR and CDR2 FQNEAQ (reference sequence). DNA for the CDR3: TGTGCCAGCAGCTTAGGACAGGGCTATGGCTACACCTTC. Translation: CASSLGQGYGYTF.

The chain employs TRBV27 and TRBJ1-2; 10 bases map to TRBD1. This CDR3 region has 16 residues. Germline V gene data show CDR1 as MNHEY and CDR2 as SMNVEV (reference sequence). The ends lost 5 bases at V and 3 bases at J; junction bases unmatched: 9. The CDR3 sequence is CASSKAGTGDDYGYTF. DNA of the CDR3: TGTGCCAGCAGTAAGGCGGGGACAGGGGATGACTATGGCTACACCTTC.

The V gene is TRBV7-2, the J gene TRBJ1-2, with TRBD1 identical over 9 bases. The J segment lost 8 bases and the V segment lost 5 bases, leaving 18 bases of the junction unmatched. The CDR3 runs to 17 residues. Germline values: CDR1 SGHTA, CDR2 FQGNSA. DNA for the CDR3: TGTGCCAGCAGCCTCTTGATCCGCGAGACAGGGGGAAAGGGCTACACCTTC. Its translation is CASSLLIRETGGKGYTF.

V gene TRBV5-1 combines with J gene TRBJ2-2; TRBD1 agrees at 10 bases. J was trimmed by 4 bases and V by 4 bases; bases with no gene match: 7. The germline gives CDR1 SGHRS, CDR2 YFSETQ. The CDR3 is made up of 16 amino acids. The CDR3 DNA reads TGCGCCAGCAGCCACCCGGGACAGGGGACCACCGGGGAGCTGTTTTTT. It encodes CASSHPGQGTTGELFF. The full variable domain, in which reference TRBV5-1 and TRBJ2-2 provide the parts outside the CDR3, is KAGVTQTPRYLIKTRGQQVTLSCSPISGHRSVSWYQQTPGQGLQFLFEYFSETQRNKGNFPGRFSGRQFSNSRSEMNVSTLELGDSALYLCASSHPGQGTTGELFFGEGSRLTVL.

The chain couples TRBV7-2 to TRBJ2-7; TRBD2 matches at 10 bases. Germline-derived CDR1 and CDR2 are SGHTA and FQGNSA. This CDR3 spans 16 amino acids. Trimming at V came to 2 bases and at J to 6 bases, leaving 10 bases not matched to a gene. The CDR3 region has the DNA TGTGCCAGCAGCTTAAGGCTAGCGGGAGCAGGGGCCGAGCAGTACTTC. Translating it yields CASSLRLAGAGAEQYF.

The chain employs TRBV5-1 and TRBJ2-7; 8 bases fit TRBD1. There are 14 residues in the CDR3. In germline, CDR1 is SGHRS, CDR2 YFSETQ. V gave up 0 bases and J gave up 3 bases; unmatched junction bases: 2. CDR3 sequence (DNA): TGCGCCAGCAGCTTGGTCGGACAGGGCTACGAGCAGTACTTC. As protein: CASSLVGQGYEQYF. Combining the CDR3 with reference TRBV5-1 and TRBJ2-7 gives the whole variable domain KAGVTQTPRYLIKTRGQQVTLSCSPISGHRSVSWYQQTPGQGLQFLFEYFSETQRNKGNFPGRFSGRQFSNSRSEMNVSTLELGDSALYLCASSLVGQGYEQYFGPGTRLTVT.

This clone has only a few counts. The rearrangement uses TRBV5-4 and TRBJ2-7; tentative D call: TRBD2 (6 bases). CDR3 length: 16 amino acids. The germline gives CDR1 SGHNT, CDR2 YYREEE (reference sequence). V lost 2 bases, J lost 2 bases, and 17 bases lay in between. This CDR3 is CASSLKSGSGAYEQYF. The CDR3, as DNA: TGTGCCAGCAGCTTAAAATCCGGGAGTGGGGCCTACGAGCAGTACTTC.

This clone has a single count. The chain employs TRBV5-1 and TRBJ2-2; 12 bases are a match to TRBD1. This CDR3 region has 17 residues. Germline CDR1 is SGHRS and CDR2 is YFSETQ. The junction had 4 bases not matched to a gene; V was cut back by 3 bases and J by 1 base. The CDR3 sequence is CASSSGTGGVNTGELFF. CDR3 sequence (DNA): TGCGCCAGCAGCTCCGGGACAGGGGGCGTGAACACCGGGGAGCTGTTTTTT. Variable domain in full (rest from reference TRBV5-1 and TRBJ2-2): KAGVTQTPRYLIKTRGQQVTLSCSPISGHRSVSWYQQTPGQGLQFLFEYFSETQRNKGNFPGRFSGRQFSNSRSEMNVSTLELGDSALYLCASSSGTGGVNTGELFFGEGSRLTVL.

This clone was counted only a few times. The CDR3 bases are TGTGCCAGCAGCTTAGGTGGCGGGACAGGGGCCTCTGGGGCCAACGTCCTGACTTTC. Translation: CASSLGGGTGASGANVLTF. The chain has TRBV7-9 and TRBJ2-6, with 10 nucleotides matching TRBD1. The J segment lost 0 bases and the V segment lost 1 base, leaving 6 bases of the junction unmatched. Germline V gene lookup returns CDR1 SEHNR and CDR2 FQNEAQ (reference sequence). The CDR3 spans 19 residues.

The V gene is TRBV6-6, the J gene TRBJ1-5, with 10 bases that match TRBD1. Trimming at V came to 4 bases and at J to 0 bases, leaving 3 bases not matched to a gene. The germline gives CDR1 MNHNY, CDR2 SVGAGI (reference sequence). The length of the CDR3 is 16 residues. The CDR3 is CASSSDRGYSNQPQHF. CDR3 DNA sequence: TGTGCCAGCAGTTCGGACAGGGGGTATAGCAATCAGCCCCAGCATTTT.